The table lists the clone carrying this T cell receptor beta chain with a count of one. The source of the sample is a study of T cell changes during pregnancy in multiple sclerosis. The repertoire was sequenced with immunoSEQ multiplex PCR; TCRdb's copy has only in-frame clones and lacks some. Among about 40,000 clones listed, around 92% were seen once. Germline V gene sequence: CDR1 SGHNT, CDR2 YYREEE (reference sequence). Trimming pared 4 bases from V and 5 bases from J, leaving 15 bases between. The CDR3 extends over 15 amino acids. The origin of this receptor is a female donor with multiple sclerosis, enrolled in a pregnancy study. The chain has TRBV5-4 and TRBJ1-4; a weak D match, TRBD1 (6 bases). This sample comprised CD4+ T cells from peripheral blood mononuclear cells, obtained after pregnancy. CDR3 amino acids: CASSPPGGQNEKLFF. In DNA form, the CDR3 reads TGTGCCAGCAGCCCCCCGGGGGGGCAAAATGAAAAACTGTTTTTT.